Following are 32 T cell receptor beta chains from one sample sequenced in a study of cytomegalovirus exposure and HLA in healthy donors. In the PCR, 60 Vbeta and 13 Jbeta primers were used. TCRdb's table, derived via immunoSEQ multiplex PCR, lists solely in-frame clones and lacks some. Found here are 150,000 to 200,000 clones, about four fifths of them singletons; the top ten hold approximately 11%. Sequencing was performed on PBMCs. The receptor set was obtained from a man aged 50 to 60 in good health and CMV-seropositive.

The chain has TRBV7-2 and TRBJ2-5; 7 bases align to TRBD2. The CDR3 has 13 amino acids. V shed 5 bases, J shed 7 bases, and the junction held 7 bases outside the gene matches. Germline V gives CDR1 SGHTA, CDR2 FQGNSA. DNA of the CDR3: TGTGCCAGCAGCCCCGGGGGGTCGGGGACCCAGTACTTC. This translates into CASSPGGSGTQYF. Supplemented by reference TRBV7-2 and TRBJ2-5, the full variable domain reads GAGVSQSPSNKVTEKGKDVELRCDPISGHTALYWYRQSLGQGLEFLIYFQGNSAPDKSGLPSDRFSAERTGGSVSTLTIQRTQQEDSAVYLCASSPGGSGTQYFGPGTRLLVL.

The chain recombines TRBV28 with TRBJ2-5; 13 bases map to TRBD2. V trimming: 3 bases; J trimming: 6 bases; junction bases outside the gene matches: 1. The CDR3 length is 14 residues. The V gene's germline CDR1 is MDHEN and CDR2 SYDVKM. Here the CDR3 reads CASSLGLAGKTQYF. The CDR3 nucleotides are TGTGCCAGCAGTTTGGGACTAGCGGGGAAGACCCAGTACTTC.

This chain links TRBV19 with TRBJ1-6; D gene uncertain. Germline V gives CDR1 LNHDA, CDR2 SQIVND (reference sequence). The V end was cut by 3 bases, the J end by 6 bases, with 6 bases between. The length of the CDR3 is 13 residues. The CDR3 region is CASSIQVNSPLHF. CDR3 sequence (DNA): TGTGCCAGTAGTATCCAGGTTAATTCACCCCTCCACTTT.

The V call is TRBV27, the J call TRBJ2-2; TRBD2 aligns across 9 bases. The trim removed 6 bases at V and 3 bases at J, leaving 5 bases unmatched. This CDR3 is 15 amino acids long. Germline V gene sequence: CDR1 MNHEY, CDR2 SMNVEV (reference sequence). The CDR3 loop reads CASRRTSAYTGELFF. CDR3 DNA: TGTGCCAGCAGGCGGACTAGCGCTTACACCGGGGAGCTGTTTTTT.

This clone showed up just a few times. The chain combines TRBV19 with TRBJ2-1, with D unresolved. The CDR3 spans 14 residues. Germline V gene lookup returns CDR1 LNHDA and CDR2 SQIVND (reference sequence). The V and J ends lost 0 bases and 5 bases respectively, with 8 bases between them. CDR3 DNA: TGTGCCAGTAGTATAGAAGCCTTCGACAATGAGCAGTTCTTC. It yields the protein CASSIEAFDNEQFF.

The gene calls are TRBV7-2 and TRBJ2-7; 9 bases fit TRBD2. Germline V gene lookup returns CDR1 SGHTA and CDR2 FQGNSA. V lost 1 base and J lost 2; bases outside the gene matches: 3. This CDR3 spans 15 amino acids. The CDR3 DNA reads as TGTGCCAGCAGCTTAGTTGCGGGGGGGGCCTACGAGCAGTACTTC. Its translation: CASSLVAGGAYEQYF.

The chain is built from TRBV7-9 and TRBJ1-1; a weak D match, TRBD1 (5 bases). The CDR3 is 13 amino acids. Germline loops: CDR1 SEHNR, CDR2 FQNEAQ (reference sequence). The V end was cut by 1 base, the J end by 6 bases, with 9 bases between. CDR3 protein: CASSLVGGAEAFF. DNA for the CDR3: TGTGCCAGCAGCTTAGTGGGGGGGGCTGAAGCTTTCTTT.

The CDR3 region has the DNA TGTGCCACCAGCAGAGAGGGGGCGGGAGGGAGTGAGCAGTTCTTC. Protein sequence: CATSREGAGGSEQFF. The chain carries TRBV15 and TRBJ2-1, with TRBD2 identical over 9 bases. The CDR3 runs to 15 residues. Per the germline V gene, CDR1 is LNHNV and CDR2 is YYDKDF (reference sequence). Trimming at V came to 0 bases and at J to 9 bases, leaving 6 bases not matched to a gene.

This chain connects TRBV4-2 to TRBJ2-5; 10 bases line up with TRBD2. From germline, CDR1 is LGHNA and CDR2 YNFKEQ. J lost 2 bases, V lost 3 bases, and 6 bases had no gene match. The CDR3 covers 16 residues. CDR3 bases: TGTGCCAGCAGCCAGGCTAGCGGGGGACCTCAAGAGACCCAGTACTTC. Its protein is CASSQASGGPQETQYF.

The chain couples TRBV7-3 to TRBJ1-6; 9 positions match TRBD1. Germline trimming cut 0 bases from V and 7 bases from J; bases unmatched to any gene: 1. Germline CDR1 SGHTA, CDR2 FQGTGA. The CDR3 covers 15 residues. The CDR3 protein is CASSLTGTGNSPLHF. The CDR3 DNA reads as TGTGCCAGCAGCTTAACGGGGACAGGGAATTCACCCCTCCACTTT.

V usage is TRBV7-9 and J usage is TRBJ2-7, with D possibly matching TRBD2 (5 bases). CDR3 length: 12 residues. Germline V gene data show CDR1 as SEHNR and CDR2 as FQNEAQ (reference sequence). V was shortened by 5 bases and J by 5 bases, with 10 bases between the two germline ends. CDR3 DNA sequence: TGTGCCAGCAGCCCTCAGGAGGACGAGCAGTACTTC. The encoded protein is CASSPQEDEQYF.

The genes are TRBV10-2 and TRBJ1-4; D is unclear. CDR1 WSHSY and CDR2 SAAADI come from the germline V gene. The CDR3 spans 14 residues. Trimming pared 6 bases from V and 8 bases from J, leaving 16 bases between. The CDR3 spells CASREDSTGEKLFF. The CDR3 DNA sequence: TGCGCCAGCAGGGAGGACTCTACCGGCGAAAAACTGTTTTTT.

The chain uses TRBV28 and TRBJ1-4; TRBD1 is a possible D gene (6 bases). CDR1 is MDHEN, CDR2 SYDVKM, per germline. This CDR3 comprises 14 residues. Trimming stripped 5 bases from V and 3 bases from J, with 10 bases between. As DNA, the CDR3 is TGTGCCAGCAGTAACAGGGTATCTAATGAAAAACTGTTTTTT. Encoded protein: CASSNRVSNEKLFF.

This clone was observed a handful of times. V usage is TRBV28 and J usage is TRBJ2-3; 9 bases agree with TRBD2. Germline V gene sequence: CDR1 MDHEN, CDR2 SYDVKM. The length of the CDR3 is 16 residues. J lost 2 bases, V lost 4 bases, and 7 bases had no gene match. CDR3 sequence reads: CASSSIAGGATDTQYF. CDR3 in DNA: TGTGCCAGCAGTTCAATCGCGGGAGGGGCCACAGATACGCAGTATTTT.

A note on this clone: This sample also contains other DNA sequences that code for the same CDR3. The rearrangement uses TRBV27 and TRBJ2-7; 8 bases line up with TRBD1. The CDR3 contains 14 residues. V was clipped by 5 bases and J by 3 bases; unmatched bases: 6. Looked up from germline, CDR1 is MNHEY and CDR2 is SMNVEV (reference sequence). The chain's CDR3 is CASSPGTGGYEQYF. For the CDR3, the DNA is TGTGCCAGCAGTCCCGGGACAGGTGGCTACGAGCAGTACTTC.

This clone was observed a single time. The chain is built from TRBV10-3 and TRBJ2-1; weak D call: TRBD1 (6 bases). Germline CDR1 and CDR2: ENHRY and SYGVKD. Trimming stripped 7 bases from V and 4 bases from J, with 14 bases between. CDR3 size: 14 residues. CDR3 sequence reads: CAINPQGPYNEQFF. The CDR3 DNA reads TGTGCCATCAACCCCCAGGGGCCTTACAATGAGCAGTTCTTC.

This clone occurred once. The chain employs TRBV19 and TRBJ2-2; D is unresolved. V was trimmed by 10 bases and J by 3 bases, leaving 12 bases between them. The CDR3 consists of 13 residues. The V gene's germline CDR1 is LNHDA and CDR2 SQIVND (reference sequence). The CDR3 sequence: CAISRLDTGELFF. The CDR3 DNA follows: TGTGCCATCTCTAGGTTAGACACCGGGGAGCTGTTTTTT.

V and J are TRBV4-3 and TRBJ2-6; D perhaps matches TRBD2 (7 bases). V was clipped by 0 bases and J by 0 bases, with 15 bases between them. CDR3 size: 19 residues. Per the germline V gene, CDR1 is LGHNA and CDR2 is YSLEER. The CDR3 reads CASSQDIGGGYSGANVLTF. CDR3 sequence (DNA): TGCGCCAGCAGCCAAGATATAGGGGGAGGGTACTCTGGGGCCAACGTCCTGACTTTC.

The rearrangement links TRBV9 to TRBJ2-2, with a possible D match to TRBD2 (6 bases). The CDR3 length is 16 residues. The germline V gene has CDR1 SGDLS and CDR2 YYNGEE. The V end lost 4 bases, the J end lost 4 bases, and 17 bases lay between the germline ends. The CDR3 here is CASSPTGGARTGELFF. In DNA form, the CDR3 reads TGTGCCAGCAGCCCAACCGGGGGAGCGCGCACCGGGGAGCTGTTTTTT.

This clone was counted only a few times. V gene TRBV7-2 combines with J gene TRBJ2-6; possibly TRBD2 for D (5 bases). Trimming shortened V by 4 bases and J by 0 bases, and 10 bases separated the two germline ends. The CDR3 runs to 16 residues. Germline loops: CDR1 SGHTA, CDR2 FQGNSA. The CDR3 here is CASSWERNSGANVLTF. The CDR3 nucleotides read TGTGCCAGCAGCTGGGAGAGGAACTCTGGGGCCAACGTCCTGACTTTC.

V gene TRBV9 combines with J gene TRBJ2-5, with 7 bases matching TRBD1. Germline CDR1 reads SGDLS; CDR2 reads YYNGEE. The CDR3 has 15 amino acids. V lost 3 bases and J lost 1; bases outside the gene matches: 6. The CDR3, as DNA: TGTGCCAGCAGCGCCACCGGGACAGTCCAAGAGACCCAGTACTTC. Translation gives CASSATGTVQETQYF.

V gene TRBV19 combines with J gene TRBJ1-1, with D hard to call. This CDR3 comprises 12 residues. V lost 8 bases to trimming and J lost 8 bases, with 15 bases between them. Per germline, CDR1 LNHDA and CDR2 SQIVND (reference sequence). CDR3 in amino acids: CASSFGGIEAFF. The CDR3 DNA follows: TGTGCCAGTTCATTCGGCGGGATAGAAGCTTTCTTT. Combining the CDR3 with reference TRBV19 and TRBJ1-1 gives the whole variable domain DGGITQSPKYLFRKEGQNVTLSCEQNLNHDAMYWYRQDPGQGLRLIYYSQIVNDFQKGDIAEGYSVSREKKESFPLTVTSAQKNPTAFYLCASSFGGIEAFFGQGTRLTVV.

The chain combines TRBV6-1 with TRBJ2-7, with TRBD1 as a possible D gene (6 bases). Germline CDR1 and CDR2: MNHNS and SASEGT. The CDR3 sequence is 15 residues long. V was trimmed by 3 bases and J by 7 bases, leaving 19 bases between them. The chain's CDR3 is CASSEGAGLPGEQYF. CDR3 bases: TGTGCCAGCAGTGAGGGGGCGGGCCTCCCGGGAGAGCAGTACTTC.

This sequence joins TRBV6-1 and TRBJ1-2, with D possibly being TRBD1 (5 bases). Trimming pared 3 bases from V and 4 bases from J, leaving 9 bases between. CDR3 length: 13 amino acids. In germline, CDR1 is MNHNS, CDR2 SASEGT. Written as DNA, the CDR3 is TGTGCCAGCAGTGATCGGGGGTTCTATGGCTACACCTTC. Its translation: CASSDRGFYGYTF.

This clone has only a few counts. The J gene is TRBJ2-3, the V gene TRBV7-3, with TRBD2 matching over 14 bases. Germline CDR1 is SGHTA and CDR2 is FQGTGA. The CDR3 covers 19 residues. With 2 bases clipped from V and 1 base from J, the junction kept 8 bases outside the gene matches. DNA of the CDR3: TGTGCCAGCAGCTTAGGGTTTCCGGGACTAGCGGGGGGCACAGATACGCAGTATTTT. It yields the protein CASSLGFPGLAGGTDTQYF.

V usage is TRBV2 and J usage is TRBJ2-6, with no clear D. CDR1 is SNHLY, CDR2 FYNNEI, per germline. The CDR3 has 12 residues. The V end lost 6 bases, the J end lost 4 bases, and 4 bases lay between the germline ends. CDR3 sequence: CASRTGANVLTF. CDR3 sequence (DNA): TGTGCCAGCAGGACAGGGGCCAACGTCCTGACTTTC.

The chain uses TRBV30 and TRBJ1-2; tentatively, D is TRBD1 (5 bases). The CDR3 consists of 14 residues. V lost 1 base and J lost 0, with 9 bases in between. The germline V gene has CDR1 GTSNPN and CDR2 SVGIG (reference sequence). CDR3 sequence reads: CAWSGGLSNYGYTF. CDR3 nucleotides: TGTGCCTGGAGTGGGGGCCTTTCTAACTATGGCTACACCTTC.

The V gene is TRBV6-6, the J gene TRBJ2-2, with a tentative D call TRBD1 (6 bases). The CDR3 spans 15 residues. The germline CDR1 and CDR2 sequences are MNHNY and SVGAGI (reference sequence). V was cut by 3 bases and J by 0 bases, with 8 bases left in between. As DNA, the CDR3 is TGTGCCAGCAGTTATCGACAGGCGAACACCGGGGAGCTGTTTTTT. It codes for CASSYRQANTGELFF.

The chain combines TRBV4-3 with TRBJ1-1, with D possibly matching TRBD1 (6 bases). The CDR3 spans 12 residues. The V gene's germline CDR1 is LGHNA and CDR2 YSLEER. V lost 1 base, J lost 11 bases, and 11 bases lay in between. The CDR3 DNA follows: TGCGCCAGCAGCCAAGGAACAGGGCGCGCTTTCTTT. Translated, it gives CASSQGTGRAFF.

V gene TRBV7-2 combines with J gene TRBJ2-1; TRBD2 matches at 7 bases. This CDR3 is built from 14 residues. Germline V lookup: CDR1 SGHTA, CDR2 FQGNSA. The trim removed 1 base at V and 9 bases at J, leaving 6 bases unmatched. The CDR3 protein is CASSLGLAFLEQFF. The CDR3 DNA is TGTGCCAGCAGCTTAGGACTAGCTTTCCTTGAGCAGTTCTTC.

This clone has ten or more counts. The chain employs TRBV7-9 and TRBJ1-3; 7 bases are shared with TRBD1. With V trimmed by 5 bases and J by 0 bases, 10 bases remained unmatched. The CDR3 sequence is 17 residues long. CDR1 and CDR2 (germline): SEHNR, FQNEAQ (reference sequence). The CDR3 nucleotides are TGTGCCAGCAGCACCCGGACAGGCGCATACTCTGGAAACACCATATATTTT. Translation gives CASSTRTGAYSGNTIYF.

Here the CDR3 reads CASSLGLPRYNEQFF. CDR3 coding DNA: TGTGCCAGCAGCTTGGGACTACCGAGATACAATGAGCAGTTCTTC. The chain couples TRBV5-5 to TRBJ2-1; D perhaps matches TRBD2 (5 bases). The CDR3 runs to 15 residues. Germline lookup yields CDR1 SGHKS and CDR2 YYEKEE (reference sequence). Trimming left V 0 bases short and J 4 bases short, with 11 bases between.